This entry lists 30 T cell receptor beta chains sequenced from one sample in a study of blood T cell repertoires in COVID-19. Some clones are missing from TCRdb's copy, which holds only in-frame ones; the method was immunoSEQ multiplex PCR. Of 270,000 or so clones detected, around 87% appear once; the ten largest clones hold under 2.5%. Sequencing used peripheral blood. The origin of the receptors is a woman in her sixties with COVID-19, enrolled during active disease.

The gene calls are TRBV19 and TRBJ2-4; 7 bases map to TRBD2. The trim removed 9 bases at V and 3 bases at J, leaving 11 bases unmatched. The germline CDR1 and CDR2 sequences are LNHDA and SQIVND (reference sequence). This CDR3 has 15 residues. DNA of the CDR3: TGTGCCAGCACTCCAGGGACGGGAGGCAAAAACATTCAGTACTTC. This gives the protein CASTPGTGGKNIQYF.

The genes are TRBV4-2 and TRBJ2-7, with 7 positions matching TRBD1. The length of the CDR3 is 13 residues. The germline V gene has CDR1 LGHNA and CDR2 YNFKEQ. V lost 3 bases, J lost 4 bases, and 3 bases stayed unmatched. The chain's CDR3 is CASSHRQGYEQYF. In nucleotides, the CDR3 is TGTGCCAGCAGCCATAGACAGGGTTACGAGCAGTACTTC.

The chain recombines TRBV19 with TRBJ1-1; 8 bases align to TRBD1. CDR3 size: 12 residues. Germline-derived CDR1 and CDR2 are LNHDA and SQIVND (reference sequence). After removal of 9 bases from V and 2 bases from J, the junction contained 2 bases not matched to a gene. CDR3 residues: CASDRGNTEAFF. CDR3 sequence (DNA): TGTGCCAGCGACAGGGGTAACACTGAAGCTTTCTTT. Complete variable domain (other parts from reference TRBV19 and TRBJ1-1): DGGITQSPKYLFRKEGQNVTLSCEQNLNHDAMYWYRQDPGQGLRLIYYSQIVNDFQKGDIAEGYSVSREKKESFPLTVTSAQKNPTAFYLCASDRGNTEAFFGQGTRLTVV.

The gene calls are TRBV14 and TRBJ1-1, with 9 bases aligning to TRBD1. Germline values: CDR1 SGHDN, CDR2 FVKESK. The CDR3 runs 14 residues. With V trimmed by 5 bases and J by 3 bases, 4 bases remained unmatched. The CDR3 bases are TGTGCCAGCAGCTTTCGACAGGGGGACACTGAAGCTTTCTTT. The encoded protein is CASSFRQGDTEAFF. The full variable domain, in which reference TRBV14 and TRBJ1-1 provide the parts outside the CDR3, is EAGVTQFPSHSVIEKGQTVTLRCDPISGHDNLYWYRRVMGKEIKFLLHFVKESKQDESGMPNNRFLAERTGGTYSTLKVQPAELEDSGVYFCASSFRQGDTEAFFGQGTRLTVV.

The chain combines TRBV12-3 or TRBV12-4 with TRBJ2-2; no reliable D call. CDR3 length: 12 amino acids. V was trimmed by 5 bases and J by 5 bases, leaving 6 bases between them. In nucleotides, the CDR3 is TGTGCCAGCAGTCCCCAGACCGGGGAGCTGTTTTTT. Translation: CASSPQTGELFF.

The chain is built from TRBV28 and TRBJ1-1; perhaps TRBD1 as D (6 bases). Germline CDR1 is MDHEN and CDR2 is SYDVKM. The CDR3 loop spans 12 amino acids. With 9 bases removed from V and 7 bases from J, the gap between germline ends came to 15 bases. CDR3 sequence (DNA): TGTGCCAGTACGGGACACCCATATGAAGCTTTCTTT. This codes for CASTGHPYEAFF.

This rearrangement joins TRBV2 to TRBJ2-5, with D perhaps matching TRBD1 (6 bases). Germline assignment: CDR1 SNHLY and CDR2 FYNNEI. This CDR3 is built from 13 residues. V was cut by 2 bases and J by 5 bases, with 9 bases left in between. Written as DNA, the CDR3 is TGTGCCAGCAGTGAAAACAGGGCGGAGACCCAGTACTTC. Its protein product is CASSENRAETQYF.

Remarks on this clone: Distinct nucleotide sequences in the sample also encode this CDR3. The rearrangement uses TRBV14 and TRBJ1-1; D unclear. CDR1 is SGHDN, CDR2 FVKESK, per germline. There are 12 residues in the CDR3. The V end lost 1 base, the J end lost 5 bases, and 5 bases lay between the germline ends. CDR3 DNA: TGTGCCAGCAGCCAAGGAGGGACTGAAGCTTTCTTT. Translation gives CASSQGGTEAFF.

This clone was seen a handful of times. This sequence joins TRBV18 and TRBJ1-6; 7 positions match TRBD1. CDR3 size: 14 residues. Germline CDR1 and CDR2: KGHSH and LQKENI. Trimming took 4 bases from V and 14 from J; bases not matched to a gene: 11. CDR3 amino acids: CASSQGQPTGSLHF. CDR3 DNA sequence: TGTGCCAGCTCACAGGGACAGCCGACAGGGTCCCTCCACTTT.

J is TRBJ1-2 and V is TRBV27; a weak D match, TRBD1 (6 bases). This CDR3 contains 16 residues. Germline V CDR1 and CDR2: MNHEY, SMNVEV (reference sequence). V gave up 5 bases and J gave up 8 bases, with 24 bases separating them. The CDR3 sequence: CASSPTGGRQLVGYTF. Here the CDR3 DNA reads TGTGCCAGCAGTCCAACTGGGGGCCGACAGCTAGTAGGCTACACCTTC.

This chain connects TRBV7-8 to TRBJ2-5; 7 bases agree with TRBD1. The CDR3 contains 14 residues. The J segment lost 2 bases and the V segment lost 5 bases, leaving 5 bases of the junction unmatched. The germline gives CDR1 SGHVS, CDR2 FQNEAQ. CDR3 bases: TGTGCCAGCAGCGTTTCGGGACAGCAAGAGACCCAGTACTTC. Protein product: CASSVSGQQETQYF. Combining the CDR3 with reference TRBV7-8 and TRBJ2-5 gives the whole variable domain GAGVSQSPRYKVAKRGQDVALRCDPISGHVSLFWYQQALGQGPEFLTYFQNEAQLDKSGLPSDRFFAERPEGSVSTLKIQRTQQEDSAVYLCASSVSGQQETQYFGPGTRLLVL.

The table lists this clone with a count of one. J is TRBJ2-1 and V is TRBV3-1 (or the pseudogene TRBV3-2); 12 bases map to TRBD2. The germline V gene encodes CDR1 LGHDT and CDR2 YNNKEL (reference sequence). The trim removed 4 bases at V and 7 bases at J, leaving 11 bases unmatched. This CDR3 is 17 amino acids long. CDR3 region: CASSPVTSGGVSNEQFF. The CDR3 DNA follows: TGTGCCAGCAGCCCGGTGACTAGCGGGGGTGTAAGTAATGAGCAGTTCTTC.

The chain is built from TRBV4-3 and TRBJ2-7, with D possibly TRBD2 on 7 matching bases. Germline CDR1 and CDR2: LGHNA and YSLEER. V was trimmed by 0 bases and J by 3 bases, leaving 24 bases between them. This CDR3 comprises 19 residues. The chain's CDR3 is CASSQEVGGPSLICYEQYF. The CDR3, as DNA: TGCGCCAGCAGCCAAGAGGTGGGGGGGCCCTCTCTAATATGCTACGAGCAGTACTTC.

This clone was found once. The chain carries TRBV7-2 and TRBJ2-1; D remains ambiguous. V lost 4 bases and J lost 6, with 16 bases in between. From germline, CDR1 is SGHTA and CDR2 FQGNSA. This CDR3 is built from 15 residues. The CDR3, as DNA: TGTGCCAGCAGCTCCAACTATGTAAGAGGCAATGAGCAGTTCTTC. It codes for CASSSNYVRGNEQFF.

The rearrangement uses TRBV12-5 and TRBJ1-1; 7 positions agree with TRBD1. CDR3 length: 14 residues. Germline values: CDR1 LGHNT, CDR2 FRNRAP. J lost 1 base, V lost 4 bases, and 3 bases had no gene match. CDR3 region: CASGYNRGNTEAFF. The CDR3 DNA reads as TGTGCTAGTGGTTATAACAGGGGGAACACTGAAGCTTTCTTT. Full variable domain (remainder filled in from reference TRBV12-5 and TRBJ1-1): DARVTQTPRHKVTEMGQEVTMRCQPILGHNTVFWYRQTMMQGLELLAYFRNRAPLDDSGMPKDRFSAEMPDATLATLKIQPSEPRDSAVYFCASGYNRGNTEAFFGQGTRLTVV.

The rearrangement links TRBV3-1 (or the pseudogene TRBV3-2) to TRBJ2-1; TRBD2 is a possible D gene (6 bases). Trimming removed 2 bases from V and 7 bases from J, with 9 bases in between. The CDR3 totals 13 residues. Germline V CDR1 and CDR2: LGHDT, YNNKEL (reference sequence). The CDR3 region is CASSQPRGNEQFF. The CDR3 coding sequence is TGTGCCAGCAGCCAACCTCGGGGGAATGAGCAGTTCTTC.

This clone was counted a single time. J is TRBJ1-1 and V is TRBV28; D uncertain. The CDR3 loop spans 14 amino acids. V shed 5 bases and J shed 5 bases, with 15 bases lying between them. The germline V gene has CDR1 MDHEN and CDR2 SYDVKM. This CDR3 is CASSVPGRGTEAFF. CDR3 sequence (DNA): TGTGCCAGCAGTGTACCCGGTAGAGGGACTGAAGCTTTCTTT. The variable domain in full, with the rest retrieved from reference TRBV28 and TRBJ1-1, is DVKVTQSSRYLVKRTGEKVFLECVQDMDHENMFWYRQDPGLGLRLIYFSYDVKMKEKGDIPEGYSVSREKKERFSLILESASTNQTSMYLCASSVPGRGTEAFFGQGTRLTVV.

The genes are TRBV9 and TRBJ2-2; tentatively, D is TRBD2 (6 bases). Germline CDR1 and CDR2: SGDLS and YYNGEE. Trimming shortened V by 0 bases and J by 3 bases, and 6 bases separated the two germline ends. The CDR3 is made up of 14 amino acids. CDR3 in DNA: TGTGCCAGCAGCGTAGGCGGGGACACCGGGGAGCTGTTTTTT. This encodes CASSVGGDTGELFF.

The chain uses TRBV20-1 and TRBJ2-7, with TRBD1 as a possible D gene (6 bases). Germline V gene lookup returns CDR1 DFQATT and CDR2 SNEGSKA (reference sequence). The CDR3 has 11 residues. Written as DNA, the CDR3 is TGCAGCGCGACAGGTATCTACGAGCAGTACTTC. Its translation: CSATGIYEQYF.

The V call is TRBV7-9, the J call TRBJ2-5, with a possible D match to TRBD1 (6 bases). Germline V gives CDR1 SEHNR, CDR2 FQNEAQ (reference sequence). Trimming pared 1 base from V and 6 bases from J, leaving 18 bases between. The CDR3 runs to 16 residues. The CDR3 nucleotides are TGTGCCAGCAGCTTAGAATATCGGCAGGGGCAGAAGACCCAGTACTTC. Translated, it gives CASSLEYRQGQKTQYF.

The CDR3 spells CASSLQSNEQFF. The CDR3 coding sequence is TGCGCCAGCAGCTTACAGTCCAATGAGCAGTTCTTC. The rearrangement joins TRBV5-1 to TRBJ2-1; D is ambiguous. V was pared by 2 bases and J by 6 bases, with 6 bases between. Per the germline V gene, CDR1 is SGHRS and CDR2 is YFSETQ. This CDR3 has 12 amino acids.

The V and J genes are TRBV25-1 and TRBJ2-2, with 8 bases lining up with TRBD2. With V trimmed by 3 bases and J by 6 bases, 12 bases remained unmatched. Germline loops: CDR1 MGHDK, CDR2 SYGVNS. The CDR3 length is 17 residues. CDR3 in DNA: TGTGCCAGCAGTGAGAGGGTAGGGCCTAGCGGGTCCGGGGAGCTGTTTTTT. It is translated as CASSERVGPSGSGELFF.

About this clone itself: One end of the junction varies from germline; a read error may be responsible. This chain's CDR3 is CASSLEGTALWF. The CDR3 nucleotides read TGTGCCAGCAGTTTAGAGGGGACAGCTCTTTGGTTC. The chain uses TRBV12-3 or TRBV12-4 and TRBJ2-7; 7 nucleotides line up with TRBD1. This CDR3 spans 12 amino acids.

The J gene is TRBJ1-5, the V gene TRBV19; TRBD1 matches at 7 bases. CDR1 is LNHDA and CDR2 is SQIVND in the germline V gene (reference sequence). Trimming took 3 bases from V and 1 from J; bases not matched to a gene: 6. The CDR3 has 16 residues. CDR3 sequence (DNA): TGTGCCAGTAGTATTTGGGGACAGACAAGCAATCAGCCCCAGCATTTT. Translating gives CASSIWGQTSNQPQHF.

About this clone: This sample also contains other DNA sequences that code for the same CDR3. The chain uses TRBV20-1 and TRBJ1-1; TRBD1 might be the D (6 bases). CDR1 and CDR2 from the germline V gene are DFQATT and SNEGSKA (reference sequence). There are 11 residues in the CDR3. V lost 3 bases and J lost 6, with 8 bases in between. The chain's CDR3 is CSASRGAEAFF. The CDR3 bases are TGCAGTGCTAGCAGGGGAGCTGAAGCTTTCTTT.

Turning to this clone: The sample contains more than one DNA sequence encoding this CDR3. J is TRBJ1-2 and V is TRBV7-2, with D possibly being TRBD1 (6 bases). The V end was cut by 5 bases, the J end by 5 bases, with 9 bases between. This CDR3 is built from 12 residues. The germline V gene has CDR1 SGHTA and CDR2 FQGNSA. The CDR3 protein is CASSPGVYGYTF. The CDR3 nucleotides are TGTGCCAGCAGCCCAGGGGTTTATGGCTACACCTTC. The full variable domain, its missing parts supplied by reference TRBV7-2 and TRBJ1-2, is GAGVSQSPSNKVTEKGKDVELRCDPISGHTALYWYRQSLGQGLEFLIYFQGNSAPDKSGLPSDRFSAERTGGSVSTLTIQRTQQEDSAVYLCASSPGVYGYTFGSGTRLTVV.

This rearrangement joins TRBV19 to TRBJ1-1, with 7 bases fitting TRBD1. This CDR3 contains 13 residues. The trim removed 6 bases at V and 2 bases at J, leaving 3 bases unmatched. Germline CDR1 and CDR2: LNHDA and SQIVND (reference sequence). The CDR3 DNA is TGTGCCAGTAGAGGGGACAGAAACACTGAAGCTTTCTTT. Translation gives CASRGDRNTEAFF.

The chain uses TRBV9 and TRBJ1-4; D not certain. Germline-derived CDR1 and CDR2 are SGDLS and YYNGEE. The germline V and J ends were trimmed by 0 bases and 2 bases, with 14 bases remaining between them. The CDR3 loop spans 17 amino acids. Written as DNA, the CDR3 is TGTGCCAGCAGCGTAGAACAGTATGTCACGACTAATGAAAAACTGTTTTTT. It codes for CASSVEQYVTTNEKLFF. Filled out from reference TRBV9 and TRBJ1-4, the complete variable domain reads DSGVTQTPKHLITATGQRVTLRCSPRSGDLSVYWYQQSLDQGLQFLIQYYNGEERAKGNILERFSAQQFPDLHSELNLSSLELGDSALYFCASSVEQYVTTNEKLFFGSGTQLSVL.

The V gene is TRBV7-2, the J gene TRBJ2-7; weak D call: TRBD1 (5 bases). Per germline, CDR1 SGHTA and CDR2 FQGNSA. V gave up 7 bases and J gave up 3 bases, with 16 bases separating them. The length of the CDR3 is 14 residues. The CDR3 protein is CASIQGPGGYEQYF. CDR3 bases: TGTGCCAGCATCCAGGGCCCAGGCGGCTACGAGCAGTACTTC.

This clone was found once. The chain links TRBV11-3 to TRBJ2-1; perhaps TRBD1 as D (5 bases). This CDR3 comprises 15 residues. Germline assignment: CDR1 SGHNT and CDR2 YENEEA. The V gene lost 3 bases and the J gene lost 0 bases, with 9 bases spanning the gap. The CDR3 DNA is TGTGCCAGCAGCTTTGGGCAGGGCTCCTACAATGAGCAGTTCTTC. This gives the protein CASSFGQGSYNEQFF. The full variable domain, with the rest looked up from reference TRBV11-3 and TRBJ2-1, is EAGVVQSPRYKIIEKKQPVAFWCNPISGHNTLYWYLQNLGQGPELLIRYENEEAVDDSQLPKDRFSAERLKGVDSTLKIQPAELGDSAVYLCASSFGQGSYNEQFFGPGTRLTVL.